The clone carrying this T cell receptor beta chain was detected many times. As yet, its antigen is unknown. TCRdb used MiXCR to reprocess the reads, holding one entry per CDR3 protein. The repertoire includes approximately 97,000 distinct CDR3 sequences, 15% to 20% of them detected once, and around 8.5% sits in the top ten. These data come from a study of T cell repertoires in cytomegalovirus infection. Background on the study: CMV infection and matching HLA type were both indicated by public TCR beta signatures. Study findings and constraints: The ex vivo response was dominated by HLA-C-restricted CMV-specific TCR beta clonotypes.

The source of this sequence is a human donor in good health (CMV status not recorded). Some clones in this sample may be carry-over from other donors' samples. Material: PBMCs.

The CDR3 is CASSYTFGRNQPQHF. CDR3 coding DNA: TGTGCCAGCAGTTACACGTTTGGGCGCAATCAGCCCCAGCATTTT. This rearrangement joins TRBV12-3 or TRBV12-4 to TRBJ1-5; D not resolved. Trimming shortened V by 4 bases and J by 2 bases, and 12 bases separated the two germline ends. The CDR3 extends over 15 amino acids.